The present T cell receptor beta chain was sequenced within a study of blood T cell repertoires in COVID-19. At the level of the study: Spain, Italy and the United States supplied samples that represented acute and convalescent COVID-19. T cells, B-cell-depleted T cells, or PBMCs supplied cDNA or gDNA.

The method was immunoSEQ multiplex PCR; TCRdb's version includes in-frame clones alone and lacks a portion of them. The table records over 50,000 clones, about four fifths of them present only once. Cohort allocation depended upon clinical history that participants reported. The CDR3 is made up of 15 amino acids. The V segment lost 4 bases and the J segment 2 bases; nucleotides outside the gene matches: 5. Germline CDR1 reads LNHDA; CDR2 reads SQIVND (reference sequence). The source is a middle-aged woman with acute COVID-19. The V gene is TRBV19, the J gene TRBJ2-5; 9 bases are shared with TRBD1. Sequencing was performed on PBMCs or T cells enriched from blood (not recorded which). The CDR3, as DNA: TGTGCCAGTAGTAGACAGGGGGAGCGACAAGAGACCCAGTACTTC. Amino acid sequence: CASSRQGERQETQYF.